The clone carrying this T cell receptor (beta chain) turned up a few times. This sample was taken from a study of beta chain features in type 1 diabetes. The germline gives CDR1 KGHSH, CDR2 LQKENI. The CDR3 is made up of 16 amino acids. The J segment lost 4 bases and the V segment lost 3 bases, leaving 7 bases of the junction unmatched. The entirety of the isolated RNA underwent reverse transcription, so expressed TCRB transcripts were sequenced. Profiled with immunoSEQ multiplex PCR; TCRdb holds only in-frame clones, not every one. The repertoire holds about 16,000 clones, with roughly 56% as singletons.

The genes are TRBV18 and TRBJ2-2; TRBD2 agrees at 8 bases. The clonotype was recovered from a woman aged 18-29 years in good health. Sequencing was performed on stem cell memory CD4+ T cells from blood. The CDR3 DNA sequence: TGTGCCAGCTCACCTCGTAGCGGGAAGGTCACCGGGGAGCTGTTTTTT. Amino acid sequence: CASSPRSGKVTGELFF.